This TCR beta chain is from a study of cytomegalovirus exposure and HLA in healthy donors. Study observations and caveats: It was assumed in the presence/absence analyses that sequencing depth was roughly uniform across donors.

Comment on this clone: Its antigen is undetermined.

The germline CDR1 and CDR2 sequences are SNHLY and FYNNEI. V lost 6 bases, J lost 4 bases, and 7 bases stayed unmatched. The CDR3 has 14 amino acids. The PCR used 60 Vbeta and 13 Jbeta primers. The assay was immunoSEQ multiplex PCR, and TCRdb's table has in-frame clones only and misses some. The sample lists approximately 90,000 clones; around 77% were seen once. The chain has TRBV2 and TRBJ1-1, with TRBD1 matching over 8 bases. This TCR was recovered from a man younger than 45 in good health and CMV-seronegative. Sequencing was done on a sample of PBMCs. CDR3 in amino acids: CASRTGQGPTEAFF. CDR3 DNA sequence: TGTGCCAGCAGAACCGGACAGGGTCCCACTGAAGCTTTCTTT.